Following are 16 T cell receptor beta chains from one sample sequenced in a study of shared clonotypes between healthy human individuals. Sequenced by immunoSEQ multiplex PCR; TCRdb stores in-frame clones only, minus some. The sample holds 500,000 to 700,000 clones, 85% to 95% seen once. Terminally differentiated effector memory CD45RA+ cells were left out of the naive CD8 fraction, which was CD45RO-negative and positively selected for CCR7. The sequenced sample consisted of naive CD8+ T cells sorted from blood. The receptors come from a woman in her 30s in good health.

This clone has only one observation. The chain links TRBV21-1 to TRBJ2-4; TRBD2 was called by the table and not checked on the DNA. TRBV21-1 is noted as a pseudogene. The CDR3 covers 14 residues. In nucleotides, the CDR3 is TGTGCCCCCTCGGGGGGACTAGCCAAAAACATTCAGTACTTC. This translates into CAPSGGLAKNIQYF.

V is TRBV28 and J is TRBJ2-7, with D perhaps matching TRBD2 (7 bases). CDR1 MDHEN and CDR2 SYDVKM come from the germline V gene. CDR3 size: 15 residues. V lost 4 bases and J lost 3, with 16 bases in between. The CDR3 region is CASSYGRGAIYEQYF. CDR3 DNA: TGTGCCAGCAGTTATGGTCGGGGGGCAATCTACGAGCAGTACTTC.

The V gene is TRBV19, the J gene TRBJ2-5; D uncertain. The J call may be incorrect, as the DNA end agrees better with TRBJ2-7. The CDR3 runs to 13 residues. Germline V gene lookup returns CDR1 LNHDA and CDR2 SQIVND (reference sequence). The CDR3 DNA sequence: TGTGCCAGTAGTATAGGGATAGCCTACGAGCAGTACTTC. As protein: CASSIGIAYEQYF.

V is TRBV28 and J is TRBJ2-7; D call uncertain. Germline V CDR1 and CDR2: MDHEN, SYDVKM. The CDR3 runs to 13 residues. V was trimmed by 8 bases and J by 3 bases, leaving 14 bases between them. The CDR3 loop reads CASRLLGHYEQYF. The CDR3, as DNA: TGTGCCAGCCGCCTCCTGGGTCACTACGAGCAGTACTTC.

This chain links TRBV7-9 with TRBJ1-4; no clear D. The CDR3 runs to 13 residues. V dropped 0 bases and J dropped 8 bases, with 7 bases sitting between them. CDR1 is SEHNR, CDR2 FQNEAQ, per germline (reference sequence). The CDR3 nucleotides read TGTGCCAGCAGCTTAGCCTGGTCCGAAAAACTGTTTTTT. The encoded protein is CASSLAWSEKLFF.

The rearrangement joins TRBV15 to TRBJ1-5, with a weak D call TRBD1 (6 bases). The germline V gene has CDR1 LNHNV and CDR2 YYDKDF (reference sequence). V was shortened by 4 bases and J by 0 bases, with 19 bases between the two germline ends. The CDR3 consists of 18 residues. CDR3 protein: CATSIEEQGIYSNQPQHF. The CDR3 DNA reads as TGTGCCACCAGCATCGAAGAACAGGGAATCTATAGCAATCAGCCCCAGCATTTT.

This clone was detected a few times. The genes are TRBV9 and TRBJ1-5; no clear D gene. Germline assignment: CDR1 SGDLS and CDR2 YYNGEE. The CDR3 is 14 amino acids. The V gene lost 0 bases and the J gene lost 5 bases, with 9 bases spanning the gap. The CDR3 nucleotides read TGTGCCAGCAGCGTAGCAGGTGGGGATCAGCCCCAGCATTTT. Translated, it gives CASSVAGGDQPQHF.

The chain uses TRBV5-6 and TRBJ2-3, with 7 bases fitting TRBD2. Germline V CDR1 and CDR2: SGHDT, YYEEEE. There are 15 residues in the CDR3. V trimming: 4 bases; J trimming: 1 base; junction bases outside the gene matches: 6. In DNA, the CDR3 is TGTGCCAGCAGCCAAGCTAGCGGCCGCACAGATACGCAGTATTTT. It encodes CASSQASGRTDTQYF. Full variable domain (missing parts from reference TRBV5-6 and TRBJ2-3): DAGVTQSPTHLIKTRGQQVTLRCSPKSGHDTVSWYQQALGQGPQFIFQYYEEEERQRGNFPDRFSGHQFPNYSSELNVNALLLGDSALYLCASSQASGRTDTQYFGPGTRLTVL.

The chain couples TRBV13 to TRBJ2-1; 15 bases are shared with TRBD2. The germline V gene encodes CDR1 PRHDT and CDR2 FYEKMQ (reference sequence). The V and J ends lost 5 bases and 1 base, in that order; junction bases with no gene match: 6. The length of the CDR3 is 18 residues. Written as DNA, the CDR3 is TGTGCCAGCAGCCCCGGACTAGCGGGAGGGCCGTCCTACAATGAGCAGTTCTTC. This codes for CASSPGLAGGPSYNEQFF.

V gene TRBV2 combines with J gene TRBJ2-7, with 8 positions matching TRBD1. Losses at the gene ends were 8 bases for V and 2 bases for J; bases not matched to a gene: 11. In germline, CDR1 is SNHLY, CDR2 FYNNEI. The CDR3 extends over 15 amino acids. CDR3 DNA sequence: TGTGCCAGCCAAACCGGGACAGGTGGACCCTACGAGCAGTACTTC. Translating gives CASQTGTGGPYEQYF.

This clone was seen once. J is TRBJ2-3 and V is TRBV28; the D call may be TRBD1 or TRBD2 (5 bases each). The CDR3 is made up of 14 amino acids. Trimming removed 4 bases at V and 5 bases at J, with 13 bases between. Looked up from germline, CDR1 is MDHEN and CDR2 is SYDVKM. This chain's CDR3 is CASSSGTDLDTQYF. The CDR3 nucleotides read TGTGCCAGCAGTTCCGGGACCGACCTAGATACGCAGTATTTT.

This clone showed up just once. J is TRBJ2-5 and V is TRBV7-8; weak D call: TRBD2 (5 bases). TRBJ2-7 matches the DNA end more closely, so the J call is doubtful. The CDR3 is made up of 15 amino acids. Germline V gene sequence: CDR1 SGHVS, CDR2 FQNEAQ. The CDR3 spells CASSFLGRADYEQYF. CDR3 nucleotides: TGTGCCAGCAGCTTCCTCGGGCGGGCGGACTACGAGCAGTACTTC.

Turning to this clone: The same CDR3 also results from other DNA sequences found in this sample. The chain uses TRBV19 and TRBJ2-6; D remains unclear. Germline CDR1 reads LNHDA; CDR2 reads SQIVND (reference sequence). This CDR3 region has 14 residues. Trimming cost V 2 bases and J 1 base, with 3 bases left between them. CDR3 in amino acids: CASSIYSGANVLTF. The CDR3 DNA reads as TGTGCCAGTAGTATATATTCTGGGGCCAACGTCCTGACTTTC.

The chain joins TRBV6-1 to TRBJ2-7; D perhaps matches TRBD2 (5 bases). Trimming took off 3 bases at V and 0 bases at J, with 12 bases between the two ends. This CDR3 contains 15 residues. CDR1 and CDR2 from the germline V gene are MNHNS and SASEGT. CDR3 nucleotide sequence: TGTGCCAGCAGTGATTTTCCGGGAAACTCCTACGAGCAGTACTTC. Translating it yields CASSDFPGNSYEQYF.

The rearrangement links TRBV29-1 to TRBJ2-7; D might be TRBD1 (6 bases). The V end lost 6 bases, the J end lost 6 bases, and 15 bases lay between the germline ends. Germline assignment: CDR1 SQVTM and CDR2 ANQGSEA. The CDR3 runs 12 residues. The CDR3 sequence is CSVLTGIGEQYF. As DNA, the CDR3 is TGCAGCGTACTGACAGGAATAGGCGAGCAGTACTTC.

This chain uses TRBV10-2 with TRBJ1-1; D ambiguous. Germline V CDR1 and CDR2: WSHSY, SAAADI. Between the trimmed V and J ends, which lost 4 bases and 4 bases, there was a span of 7 bases. The CDR3 spans 12 residues. The CDR3 region is CASSVGTTEAFF. CDR3 nucleotide sequence: TGCGCCAGCAGTGTGGGCACCACTGAAGCTTTCTTT.